One and the same sample provided the 26 T cell receptor beta chains below, sequenced in a study of T cells in Graves' hyperthyroidism and ophthalmopathy. Amplified TCR beta CDR3 regions derived from RNA transcripts. The TCR CDR3 first-round RT-PCR relied on the HTBI primer set. TCRdb passed the multiplex PCR reads through MiXCR, listing each CDR3 protein once. The table lists some 440,000 distinct CDR3 sequences, approximately 14% of them singletons, with about 14% in the top ten. The specimen sequenced was blood. Source of these receptors: a woman between 18 and 30 years old with Graves' hyperthyroidism.

This clonotype was seen only a few times. The genes are TRBV7-9 and TRBJ2-1, with unresolved D. Germline CDR1 is SEHNR and CDR2 is FQNEAQ (reference sequence). CDR3 length equals 14 residues. The V end lost 2 bases, the J end lost 8 bases, and 13 bases lay between the germline ends. The CDR3 is CASSLSLPSDEQFF. CDR3 bases: TGTGCCAGCAGCTTATCCCTACCGAGTGATGAGCAGTTCTTC.

This clonotype was observed at least ten times. The chain links TRBV20-1 to TRBJ1-1; 7 nucleotides align to TRBD1. This CDR3 contains 12 residues. Germline V gene sequence: CDR1 DFQATT, CDR2 SNEGSKA (reference sequence). The junction had 4 bases not matched to a gene; V was cut back by 6 bases and J by 3 bases. DNA for the CDR3: TGCAGTGCACCGACAGGGCACACTGAAGCTTTCTTT. It specifies CSAPTGHTEAFF.

The chain employs TRBV11-2 and TRBJ2-7; 7 nucleotides line up with TRBD2. CDR3 length: 14 residues. The junction had 2 bases not matched to a gene; V was cut back by 1 base and J by 2 bases. Germline V gene data show CDR1 as SGHAT and CDR2 as FQNNGV. CDR3 nucleotides: TGTGCCAGCAGCTTAGGGCTAGCGGCCTACGAGCAGTACTTC. Its translation: CASSLGLAAYEQYF.

The gene calls are TRBV6-2 or TRBV6-3 and TRBJ1-5; D perhaps matches TRBD1 (5 bases). CDR1 and CDR2 from the germline V gene are MNHEY and SVGEGT. V was trimmed by 0 bases and J by 1 base, leaving 10 bases between them. The CDR3 contains 16 residues. The CDR3: CASSYSKWGSNQPQHF. The CDR3 DNA reads as TGTGCCAGCAGTTACTCGAAATGGGGCAGCAATCAGCCCCAGCATTTT.

This clonotype occurred many times. The junction and the germline gene differ at one end; a read error may be behind it. The V call is TRBV5-1, the J call TRBJ2-6, with a weak D call TRBD2 (5 bases). Germline V gene lookup returns CDR1 SGHRS and CDR2 YFSETQ. This CDR3 comprises 12 residues. CDR3 DNA sequence: TGCGCCAGCAGCCAATGGGGTCGGGGTTTTGCTTTC. This gives the protein CASSQWGRGFAF.

This chain joins TRBV20-1 and TRBJ2-5, with 14 bases matching TRBD2. V lost 3 bases, J lost 4 bases, and 7 bases stayed unmatched. The CDR3 sequence is 16 residues long. Per the germline V gene, CDR1 is DFQATT and CDR2 is SNEGSKA (reference sequence). The DNA for the CDR3 is TGCAGTGCTAGCTTCGGACTAGCGGGGGGCATAGAGACCCAGTACTTC. Protein product: CSASFGLAGGIETQYF.

This clonotype came up many times. The chain recombines TRBV5-1 with TRBJ2-7; 16 bases are shared with TRBD2. The germline V gene encodes CDR1 SGHRS and CDR2 YFSETQ. V lost 4 bases to trimming and J lost 3 bases; unmatched junction nucleotides: 10. The CDR3 sequence is 18 residues long. CDR3 residues: CASSVTGTSGRAVYEQYF. DNA of the CDR3: TGCGCCAGCAGCGTAACCGGGACTAGCGGGAGGGCCGTCTACGAGCAGTACTTC.

This clonotype has only a few counts. This chain joins TRBV10-3 and TRBJ2-3, with 7 bases identical to TRBD1. Germline CDR1 reads ENHRY; CDR2 reads SYGVKD. CDR3 length: 15 residues. The V and J ends lost 2 bases and 5 bases, in that order; junction bases with no gene match: 7. The DNA for the CDR3 is TGTGCCATCAGTGAGGTCACAGGGGTACAAGATACGCAGTATTTT. Protein: CAISEVTGVQDTQYF.

This clonotype showed up many times. This sequence joins TRBV12-3 or TRBV12-4 and TRBJ1-4; D might be TRBD1 (6 bases). The CDR3 runs 16 residues. Trimming took 2 bases from V and 0 from J, leaving 10 bases between them. The CDR3 loop is CASSLRRGATNEKLFF. CDR3 sequence (DNA): TGTGCCAGCAGTTTACGCAGGGGCGCAACTAATGAAAAACTGTTTTTT.

This clonotype occurred a few times. DNA of the CDR3: TGTGCCAGCAGTTTATGGGACAGTTTCTACGAGCAGTACTTC. It specifies CASSLWDSFYEQYF. The chain has TRBV28 and TRBJ2-7; a weak D match, TRBD1 (6 bases). The CDR3 consists of 14 residues. Trimming stripped 0 bases from V and 3 bases from J, with 9 bases between. Germline V CDR1 and CDR2: MDHEN, SYDVKM.

This clonotype was counted a single time. The chain links TRBV19 to TRBJ1-2; possibly TRBD1 for D (6 bases). The CDR3 loop spans 17 amino acids. Trimming left V 6 bases short and J 5 bases short, with 25 bases between. Germline V gene data show CDR1 as LNHDA and CDR2 as SQIVND (reference sequence). CDR3 loop: CASSPTGTQSGKYGYTF. The CDR3 DNA reads as TGTGCCAGTAGCCCGACCGGGACACAAAGTGGGAAATATGGCTACACCTTC.

This clonotype was detected once. This chain uses TRBV27 with TRBJ2-3, with TRBD2 matching over 8 bases. Germline loops: CDR1 MNHEY, CDR2 SMNVEV (reference sequence). The CDR3 has 16 residues. V dropped 5 bases and J dropped 0; count of bases not matched to a gene: 7. Here the CDR3 reads CASSPVAGTSTDTQYF. CDR3 DNA: TGTGCCAGCAGTCCCGTAGCGGGGACTAGCACAGATACGCAGTATTTT.

This chain links TRBV20-1 with TRBJ2-2; 9 bases match TRBD2. V shed 6 bases, J shed 10 bases, and the junction held 12 bases outside the gene matches. Germline V gives CDR1 DFQATT, CDR2 SNEGSKA (reference sequence). The CDR3 totals 14 residues. Here the CDR3 reads CSAKASVAGEELFF. The CDR3 bases are TGCAGTGCAAAAGCGTCGGTAGCGGGGGAGGAGCTGTTTTTT.

The gene calls are TRBV29-1 and TRBJ2-7; D unresolved. Germline loops: CDR1 SQVTM, CDR2 ANQGSEA. The CDR3 is made up of 11 amino acids. V dropped 6 bases and J dropped 6 bases, with 12 bases sitting between them. CDR3 in DNA: TGCAGCGTGCTTACGACCGGCGAGCAGTACTTC. Translated, it gives CSVLTTGEQYF.

The chain has TRBV11-2 and TRBJ2-2; TRBD2 matches 16 bases. Germline CDR1 is SGHAT and CDR2 is FQNNGV. V dropped 6 bases and J dropped 7; count of bases not matched to a gene: 2. The CDR3 has 15 amino acids. CDR3 DNA: TGTGCCAGCAGGGGACTAGCGGGAGGGTACGGGGAGCTGTTTTTT. This translates into CASRGLAGGYGELFF.

The table lists this clonotype with a few counts. A much larger clone sits a single nucleotide away, making a read error possible. The chain couples TRBV12-3 or TRBV12-4 to TRBJ2-7; D is possibly TRBD2 (6 bases). V shed 6 bases and J shed 6 bases, with 18 bases lying between them. The CDR3 sequence is 14 residues long. CDR3 DNA: TGTGCCAGCAGCCCATCTAACGGGAGTGGCGAGCAGTACTTC. Its protein is CASSPSNGSGEQYF.

There are many counts of this clonotype. CDR3 amino acids: CASSPNRVSGELFF. DNA of the CDR3: TGTGCCAGCAGTCCTAACAGGGTGTCCGGGGAGCTGTTTTTT. The chain carries TRBV12-3 or TRBV12-4 and TRBJ2-2, with D possibly TRBD1 on 6 matching bases. The length of the CDR3 is 14 residues. The V and J ends lost 5 bases and 6 bases respectively, with 13 bases between them.

V usage is TRBV7-3 and J usage is TRBJ2-1; 9 bases are shared with TRBD2. The CDR3 has 14 amino acids. The junction had 7 bases not matched to a gene; V was cut back by 5 bases and J by 8 bases. The V gene's germline CDR1 is SGHTA and CDR2 FQGTGA. This CDR3 reads CASSRASGIDEQFF. The CDR3 DNA sequence: TGTGCCAGCAGCCGTGCTAGCGGGATCGATGAGCAGTTCTTC. Variable domain in full (rest from reference TRBV7-3 and TRBJ2-1): GAGVSQTPSNKVTEKGKYVELRCDPISGHTALYWYRQSLGQGPEFLIYFQGTGAADDSGLPNDRFFAVRPEGSVSTLKIQRTERGDSAVYLCASSRASGIDEQFFGPGTRLTVL.

This clonotype was seen at least ten times. The chain couples TRBV18 to TRBJ1-1, with D unresolved. Germline CDR1 and CDR2: KGHSH and LQKENI. V was clipped by 3 bases and J by 1 base, with 6 bases between them. The CDR3 consists of 13 residues. The CDR3 here is CASSPGENTEAFF. CDR3 DNA sequence: TGTGCCAGCTCACCGGGTGAGAACACTGAAGCTTTCTTT.

This clonotype was picked up many times. CDR3 residues: CASSLAWRQGAYEQYF. The CDR3 bases are TGTGCCAGCAGCTTAGCTTGGAGACAGGGGGCCTACGAGCAGTACTTC. The rearrangement joins TRBV7-9 to TRBJ2-7; TRBD1 agrees at 9 bases. V trimming: 0 bases; J trimming: 2 bases; junction bases outside the gene matches: 5. The germline CDR1 and CDR2 sequences are SEHNR and FQNEAQ (reference sequence). This CDR3 has 16 amino acids. The variable domain in full, with the rest retrieved from reference TRBV7-9 and TRBJ2-7, is DTGVSQNPRHKITKRGQNVTFRCDPISEHNRLYWYRQTLGQGPEFLTYFQNEAQLEKSRLLSDRFSAERPKGSFSTLEIQRTEQGDSAMYLCASSLAWRQGAYEQYFGPGTRLTVT.

Concerning this clonotype: Mismatch with germline at one junction end may stem from a read error. The V and J genes are TRBV20-1 and TRBJ2-6; D gene ambiguous. From germline, CDR1 is DFQATT and CDR2 SNEGSKA (reference sequence). This CDR3 is built from 13 residues. The CDR3 bases are TGCAATGCTACCAATTCTGGGGCCAACGTCCTGACTTTC. It is translated as CNATNSGANVLTF.

At least ten counts were recorded for this clonotype. V gene TRBV6-1 combines with J gene TRBJ2-5; D is tentatively TRBD1 or TRBD2 (5 bases each). V shed 3 bases and J shed 5 bases, with 16 bases lying between them. Germline loops: CDR1 MNHNS, CDR2 SASEGT. The CDR3 covers 15 residues. CDR3 sequence: CASSDQGRGPETQYF. The CDR3 nucleotides read TGTGCCAGCAGTGACCAAGGACGGGGCCCTGAGACCCAGTACTTC.

CDR3 protein: CASSHPGTEQETQYF. In nucleotides, the CDR3 is TGTGCCAGCAGTCACCCCGGGACAGAGCAAGAGACCCAGTACTTC. The V gene is TRBV25-1, the J gene TRBJ2-5; 7 bases are a match to TRBD1. The germline CDR1 and CDR2 sequences are MGHDK and SYGVNS. The J segment lost 2 bases and the V segment lost 5 bases, leaving 8 bases of the junction unmatched. CDR3 length: 15 amino acids.

This clonotype was seen ten or more times. This rearrangement joins TRBV13 to TRBJ2-7, with a possible D match to TRBD2 (6 bases). The germline CDR1 and CDR2 sequences are PRHDT and FYEKMQ (reference sequence). This CDR3 has 13 residues. The V gene lost 1 base and the J gene lost 6 bases, with 10 bases spanning the gap. CDR3 amino acids: CASSLAAGSEQYF. CDR3 bases: TGTGCCAGCAGCTTAGCGGCCGGGAGCGAGCAGTACTTC.

A note on this clonotype: This may arise from a read error, as a much more abundant clone is one base away. V gene TRBV2 combines with J gene TRBJ1-2; 9 bases line up with TRBD1. CDR1 is SNHLY, CDR2 FYNNEI, per germline. Germline trimming cut 7 bases from V and 9 bases from J; bases unmatched to any gene: 15. The CDR3 length is 15 residues. CDR3 sequence: CASIPGGQGLVSYTF. The DNA for the CDR3 is TGTGCCAGCATTCCCGGGGGACAGGGATTGGTAAGCTACACCTTC.

In its sample, this clonotype was seen many times. The chain couples TRBV6-1 to TRBJ1-1, with 8 nucleotides matching TRBD1. CDR3 size: 16 residues. From germline, CDR1 is MNHNS and CDR2 SASEGT. Losses at the gene ends were 5 bases for V and 1 base for J; bases not matched to a gene: 9. The CDR3 sequence: CASSPPSTGANTEAFF. The CDR3 nucleotides are TGTGCCAGCAGTCCACCCTCGACAGGGGCGAACACTGAAGCTTTCTTT.